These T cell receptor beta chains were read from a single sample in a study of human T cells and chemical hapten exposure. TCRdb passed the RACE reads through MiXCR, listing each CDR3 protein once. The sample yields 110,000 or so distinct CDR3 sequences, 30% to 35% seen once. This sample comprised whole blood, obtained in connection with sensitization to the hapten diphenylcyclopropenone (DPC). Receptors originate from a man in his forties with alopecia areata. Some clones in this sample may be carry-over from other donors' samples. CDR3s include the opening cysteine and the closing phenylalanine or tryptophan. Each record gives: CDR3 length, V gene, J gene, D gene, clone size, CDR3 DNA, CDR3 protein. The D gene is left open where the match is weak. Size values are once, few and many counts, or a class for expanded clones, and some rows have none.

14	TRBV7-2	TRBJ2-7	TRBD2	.	TGTGCCAGCAGCTCAGGGACTAGCGGGGTAGCGGGAGACTTC	CASSSGTSGVAGDF
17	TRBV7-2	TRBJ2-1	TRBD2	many	TGTGCCAGCAGCCCCACGGGAGGGATCAGCTCCTACAATGAGCAGTTCTTC	CASSPTGGISSYNEQFF
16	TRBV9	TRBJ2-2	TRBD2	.	TGTGCCAGCAGCCCCCGAACTAGCGGGAACACCGGGGAGCTGTTTTTT	CASSPRTSGNTGELFF
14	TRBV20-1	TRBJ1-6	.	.	TGCAGTGCTCGAAGGACGGACTATAATTCACCCCTCCACTTT	CSARRTDYNSPLHF
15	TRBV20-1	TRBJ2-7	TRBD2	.	TGCAGTGCTAGAGACACAGCGGGAGACTCCTACGAGCAGTACTTC	CSARDTAGDSYEQYF
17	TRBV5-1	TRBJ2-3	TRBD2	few	TGCGCCAGCAGCTGGGGGACTAGCGGGAGGGCCACAGATACGCAGTATTTT	CASSWGTSGRATDTQYF
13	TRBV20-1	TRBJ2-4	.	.	TGCAGTGCTAGATTCCAGGGCCAAAACATTCAGTACTTC	CSARFQGQNIQYF
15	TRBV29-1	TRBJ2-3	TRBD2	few	TGCAGCGTTGAGACTAGCGGGGTGTGGGCAGATACGCAGTATTTT	CSVETSGVWADTQYF
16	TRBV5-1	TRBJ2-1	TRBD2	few	TGCGCCAGCAGCTTGGTGGCGGGAGCGGCCTACAATGAGCAGTTCTTC	CASSLVAGAAYNEQFF
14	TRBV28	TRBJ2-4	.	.	TGTGCCAGCAGCTCAGCGGGAGCCAAAAACATTCAGTACTTC	CASSSAGAKNIQYF
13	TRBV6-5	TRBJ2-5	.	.	TGTGCCAGCAGTCGCGCCCGGGCCGAGACCCAGTACTTC	CASSRARAETQYF
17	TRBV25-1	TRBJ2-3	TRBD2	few	TGTGCCAGCAGTGAATCGAGACTAGCGGGAGGGCGAGATACGCAGTATTTT	CASSESRLAGGRDTQYF
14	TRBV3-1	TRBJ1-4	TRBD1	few	TGTGCCAGCAGACGCGACAGGGGGGAGGAAAAACTGTTTTTT	CASRRDRGEEKLFF
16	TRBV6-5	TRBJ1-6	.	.	TGTGCCAGCAGTTACTCGTCTTCCCTTTATAATTCACCCCTCCACTTT	CASSYSSSLYNSPLHF
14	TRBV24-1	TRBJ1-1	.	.	TGTGCCACCCGGAAGGGCGTCGGGAGCACTGAAGCTTTCTTT	CATRKGVGSTEAFF
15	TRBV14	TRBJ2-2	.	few	TGTGCCAGCAGCCCATCCGGGCGGAACACCGGGGAGCTGTTTTTT	CASSPSGRNTGELFF
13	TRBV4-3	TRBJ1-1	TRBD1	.	TGCGCCAGCAGTCAACAGGGGGACACTGAAGCTTTCTTT	CASSQQGDTEAFF
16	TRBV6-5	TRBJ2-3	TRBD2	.	TGTGCCAGCAGCCCCATTACTAGCGGGAGGGTAGATACGCAGTATTTT	CASSPITSGRVDTQYF
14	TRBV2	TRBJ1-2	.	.	TGTGCCAGCACTCAAACGGCAGTTAACTATGGCTACACCTTC	CASTQTAVNYGYTF
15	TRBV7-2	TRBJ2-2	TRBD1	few	TGTGCCAGCAGCTTAGCACAGGGGATGAGAGGGGAGCTGTTTTTT	CASSLAQGMRGELFF
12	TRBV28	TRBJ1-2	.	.	TGTGCCAGTATAAGCACAGGGCATGGCTACACCTTC	CASISTGHGYTF
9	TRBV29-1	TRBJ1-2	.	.	TGCAGCGTTGACGACGGCTACACCTTC	CSVDDGYTF
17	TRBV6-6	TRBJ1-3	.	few	TGTGCCAGCAGACCCGACTCCCCAGCGGCGGCTGGAAACACCATATATTTT	CASRPDSPAAAGNTIYF
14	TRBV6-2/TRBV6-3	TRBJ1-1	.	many	TGTGCCAGCTTACAGTCATGGTTGAACACTGAAGCTTTCTTT	CASLQSWLNTEAFF
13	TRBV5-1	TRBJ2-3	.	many	TGCGCCAGCAGCTTGGCCGGGGAAGATACGCAGTATTTT	CASSLAGEDTQYF
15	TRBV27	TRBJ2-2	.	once	TGTGCCAGCAGTTTATCAGTTTGGGGGACCGGGGAGCTGTTTTTT	CASSLSVWGTGELFF
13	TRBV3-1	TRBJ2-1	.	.	TGTGCCAGCAGCCAAGATCTATACAATGAGCAGTTCTTC	CASSQDLYNEQFF